Only a few counts were recorded for the clone carrying this T cell receptor (beta chain). Its target is not known. V lost 7 bases and J lost 2, with 11 bases in between. CDR3 size: 14 residues. This specimen comes from a study of T cells after yellow fever vaccination. Study-wide findings and caveats: Once the booster was given, most primary-vaccination clones reappeared, at 95% to 97% for CD4 and roughly 86% for CD8.

TCR cDNA was made by 5'RACE template switching, adding a universal primer site and UMIs. Each CDR3 protein gets one entry after TCRdb re-called the 5' RACE reads with MiXCR. This table holds a few hundred thousand distinct CDR3 sequences, about 15% found once. Sequenced here: PBMCs, sampled 5 days after the first yellow fever vaccination. The rearrangement joins TRBV12-3 or TRBV12-4 to TRBJ2-2, with D unresolved. This receptor was obtained from a man between 18 and 35 years old who received the YFV17D yellow fever vaccine. In DNA, the CDR3 is TGTGCCAGCACCCCCGCAGGAAACACCGGGGAGCTGTTTTTT. This codes for CASTPAGNTGELFF.